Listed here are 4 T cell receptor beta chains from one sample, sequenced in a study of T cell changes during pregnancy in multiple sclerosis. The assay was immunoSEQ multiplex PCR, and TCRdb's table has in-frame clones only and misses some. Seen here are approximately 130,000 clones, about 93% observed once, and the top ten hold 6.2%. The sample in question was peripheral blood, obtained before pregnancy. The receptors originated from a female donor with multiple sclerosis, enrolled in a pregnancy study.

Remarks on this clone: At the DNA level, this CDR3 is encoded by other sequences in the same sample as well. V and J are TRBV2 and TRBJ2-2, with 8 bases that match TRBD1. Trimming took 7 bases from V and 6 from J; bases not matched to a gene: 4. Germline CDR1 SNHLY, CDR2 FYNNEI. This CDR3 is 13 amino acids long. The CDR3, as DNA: TGTGCCAGCACCGAGACAGGGGCCGGGGAGCTGTTTTTT. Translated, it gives CASTETGAGELFF.

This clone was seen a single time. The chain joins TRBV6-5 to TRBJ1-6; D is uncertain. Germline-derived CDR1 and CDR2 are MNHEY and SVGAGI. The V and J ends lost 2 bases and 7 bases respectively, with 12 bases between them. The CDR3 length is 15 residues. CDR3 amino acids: CASSYDGGTNSPLHF. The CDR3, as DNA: TGTGCCAGCAGTTACGACGGCGGAACGAATTCACCCCTCCACTTT.

As DNA, the CDR3 is TGTGCCTGGAAATTTGGACTAGCGGGTAATGAGCAGTTCTTC. Its protein product is CAWKFGLAGNEQFF. J is TRBJ2-1 and V is TRBV30; 11 bases are a match to TRBD2. CDR1 is GTSNPN, CDR2 SVGIG, per germline (reference sequence). The CDR3 length is 14 residues. The V and J ends lost 4 bases and 7 bases, in that order; junction bases with no gene match: 6.

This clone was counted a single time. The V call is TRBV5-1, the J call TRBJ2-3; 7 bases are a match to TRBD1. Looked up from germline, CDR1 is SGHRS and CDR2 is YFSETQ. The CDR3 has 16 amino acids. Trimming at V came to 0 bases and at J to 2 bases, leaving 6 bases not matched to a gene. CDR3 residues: CASSLAADRATDTQYF. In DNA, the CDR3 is TGCGCCAGCAGCTTGGCGGCAGACAGGGCCACAGATACGCAGTATTTT.